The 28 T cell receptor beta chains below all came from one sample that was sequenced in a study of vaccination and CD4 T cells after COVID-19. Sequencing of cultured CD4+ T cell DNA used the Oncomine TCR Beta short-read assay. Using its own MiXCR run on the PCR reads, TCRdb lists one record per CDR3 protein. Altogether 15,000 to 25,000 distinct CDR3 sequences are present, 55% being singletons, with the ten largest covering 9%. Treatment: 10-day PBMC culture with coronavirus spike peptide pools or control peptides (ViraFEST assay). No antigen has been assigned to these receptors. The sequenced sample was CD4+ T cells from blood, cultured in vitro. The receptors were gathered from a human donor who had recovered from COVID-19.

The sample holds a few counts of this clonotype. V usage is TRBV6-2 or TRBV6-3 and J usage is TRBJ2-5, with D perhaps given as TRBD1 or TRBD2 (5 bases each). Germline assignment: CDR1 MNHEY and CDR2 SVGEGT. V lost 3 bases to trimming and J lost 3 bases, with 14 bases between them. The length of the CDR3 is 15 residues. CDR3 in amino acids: CASSYGRGVKETQYF. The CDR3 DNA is TGTGCCAGCAGTTATGGAAGGGGAGTAAAAGAGACCCAGTACTTC.

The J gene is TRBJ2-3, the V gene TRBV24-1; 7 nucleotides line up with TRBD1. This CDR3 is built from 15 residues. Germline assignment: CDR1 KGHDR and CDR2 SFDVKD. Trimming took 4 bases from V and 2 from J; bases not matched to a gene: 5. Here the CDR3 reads CATSDRQGPTDTQYF. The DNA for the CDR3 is TGTGCCACCAGTGACCGACAGGGTCCCACAGATACGCAGTATTTT.

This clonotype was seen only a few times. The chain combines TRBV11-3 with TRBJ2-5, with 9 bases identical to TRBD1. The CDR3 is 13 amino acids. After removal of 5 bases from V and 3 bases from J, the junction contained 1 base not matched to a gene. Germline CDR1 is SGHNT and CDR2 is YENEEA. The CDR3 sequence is CASSGTGKETQYF. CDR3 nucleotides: TGTGCCAGCAGCGGGACAGGGAAAGAGACCCAGTACTTC.

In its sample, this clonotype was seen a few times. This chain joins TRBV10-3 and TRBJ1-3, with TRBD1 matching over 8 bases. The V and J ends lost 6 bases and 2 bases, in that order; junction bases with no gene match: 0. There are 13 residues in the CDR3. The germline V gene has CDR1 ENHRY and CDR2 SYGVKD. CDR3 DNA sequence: TGTGCCATCAGGACAGGGGCTGGAAACACCATATATTTT. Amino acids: CAIRTGAGNTIYF.

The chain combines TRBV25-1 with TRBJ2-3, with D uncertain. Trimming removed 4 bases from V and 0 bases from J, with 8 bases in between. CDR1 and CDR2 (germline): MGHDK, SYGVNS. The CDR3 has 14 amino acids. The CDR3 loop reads CASSGFASTDTQYF. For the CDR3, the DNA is TGTGCCAGCAGTGGCTTTGCTAGCACAGATACGCAGTATTTT.

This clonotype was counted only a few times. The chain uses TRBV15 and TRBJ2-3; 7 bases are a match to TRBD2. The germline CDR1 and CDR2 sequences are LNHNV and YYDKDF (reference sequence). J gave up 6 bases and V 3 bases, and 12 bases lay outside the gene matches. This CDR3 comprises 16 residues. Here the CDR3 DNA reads TGTGCCACCAGCAGTCGGACTAGTCGCCCCTCGGATACGCAGTATTTT. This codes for CATSSRTSRPSDTQYF.

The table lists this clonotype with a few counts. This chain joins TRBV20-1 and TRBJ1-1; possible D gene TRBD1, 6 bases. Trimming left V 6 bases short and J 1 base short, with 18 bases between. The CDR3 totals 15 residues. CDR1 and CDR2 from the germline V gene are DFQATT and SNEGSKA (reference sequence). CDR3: CSAGEGGHRNTEAFF. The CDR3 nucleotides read TGCAGTGCCGGGGAGGGGGGGCACAGGAACACTGAAGCTTTCTTT.

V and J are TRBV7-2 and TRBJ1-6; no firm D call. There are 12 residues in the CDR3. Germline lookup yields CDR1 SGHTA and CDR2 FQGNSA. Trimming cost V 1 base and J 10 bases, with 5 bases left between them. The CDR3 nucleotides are TGTGCCAGCAGCTTAGGGGAATCACCCCTCCACTTT. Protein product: CASSLGESPLHF. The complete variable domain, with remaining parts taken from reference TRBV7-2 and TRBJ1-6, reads GAGVSQSPSNKVTEKGKDVELRCDPISGHTALYWYRQSLGQGLEFLIYFQGNSAPDKSGLPSDRFSAERTGGSVSTLTIQRTQQEDSAVYLCASSLGESPLHFGNGTRLTVT.

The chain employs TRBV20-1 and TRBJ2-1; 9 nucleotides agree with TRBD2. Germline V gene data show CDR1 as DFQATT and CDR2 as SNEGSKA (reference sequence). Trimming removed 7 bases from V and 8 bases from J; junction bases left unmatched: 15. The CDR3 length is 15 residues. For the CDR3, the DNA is TGCAGTGTAAGGACGGGGCTAGCGGGATCCGATGAGCAGTTCTTC. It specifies CSVRTGLAGSDEQFF.

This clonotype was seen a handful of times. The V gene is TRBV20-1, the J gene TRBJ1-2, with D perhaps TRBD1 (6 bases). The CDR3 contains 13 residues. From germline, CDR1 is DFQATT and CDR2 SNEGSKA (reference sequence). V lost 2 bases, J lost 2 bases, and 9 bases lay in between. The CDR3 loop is CSARLGQNYGYTF. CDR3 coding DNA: TGCAGTGCTAGACTCGGACAGAACTATGGCTACACCTTC.

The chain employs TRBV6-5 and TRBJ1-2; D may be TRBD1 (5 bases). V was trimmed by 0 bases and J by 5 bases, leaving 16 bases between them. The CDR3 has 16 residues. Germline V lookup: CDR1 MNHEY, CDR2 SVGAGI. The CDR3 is CASSYSRLGGYYGYTF. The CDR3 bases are TGTGCCAGCAGTTACTCGAGATTGGGGGGATATTATGGCTACACCTTC.

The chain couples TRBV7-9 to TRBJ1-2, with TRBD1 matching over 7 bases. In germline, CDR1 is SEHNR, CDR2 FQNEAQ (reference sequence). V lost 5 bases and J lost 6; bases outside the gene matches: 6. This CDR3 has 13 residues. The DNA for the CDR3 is TGTGCCAGCAGCGTCGGGACAGCAGATGGCTACACCTTC. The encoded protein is CASSVGTADGYTF.

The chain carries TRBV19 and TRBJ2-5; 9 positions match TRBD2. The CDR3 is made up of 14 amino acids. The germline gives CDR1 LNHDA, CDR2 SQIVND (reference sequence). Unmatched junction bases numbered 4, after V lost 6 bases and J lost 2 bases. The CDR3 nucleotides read TGTGCCAGTAGGAGCGGGGGGTATCAAGAGACCCAGTACTTC. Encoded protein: CASRSGGYQETQYF.

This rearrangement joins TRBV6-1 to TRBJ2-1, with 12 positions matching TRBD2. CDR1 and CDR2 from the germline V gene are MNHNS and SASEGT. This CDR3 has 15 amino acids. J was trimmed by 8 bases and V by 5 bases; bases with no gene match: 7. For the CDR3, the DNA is TGTGCCAGCAGTAGCAGGACTAGCGGGACCCATGAGCAGTTCTTC. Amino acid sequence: CASSSRTSGTHEQFF.

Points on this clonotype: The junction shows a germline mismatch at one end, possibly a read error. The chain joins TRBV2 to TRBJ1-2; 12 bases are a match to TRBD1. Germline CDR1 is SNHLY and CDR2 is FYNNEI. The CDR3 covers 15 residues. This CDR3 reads CVSSGPGQGAEGYTF. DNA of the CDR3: TGTGTCAGCAGTGGTCCGGGACAGGGGGCGGAAGGCTACACCTTC.

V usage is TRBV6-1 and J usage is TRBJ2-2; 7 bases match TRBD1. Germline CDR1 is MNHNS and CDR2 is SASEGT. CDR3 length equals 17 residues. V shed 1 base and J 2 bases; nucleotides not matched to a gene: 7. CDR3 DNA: TGTGCCAGCAGTGAAGAAAGGGCAGGGGGTAACACCGGGGAGCTGTTTTTT. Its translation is CASSEERAGGNTGELFF.

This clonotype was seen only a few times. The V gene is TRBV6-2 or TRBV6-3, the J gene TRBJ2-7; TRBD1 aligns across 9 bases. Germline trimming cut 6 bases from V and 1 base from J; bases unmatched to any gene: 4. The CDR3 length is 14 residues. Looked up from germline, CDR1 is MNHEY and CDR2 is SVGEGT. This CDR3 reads CASRTGTGSYEQYF. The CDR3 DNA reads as TGTGCCAGCAGAACCGGGACAGGGTCCTACGAGCAGTACTTC.

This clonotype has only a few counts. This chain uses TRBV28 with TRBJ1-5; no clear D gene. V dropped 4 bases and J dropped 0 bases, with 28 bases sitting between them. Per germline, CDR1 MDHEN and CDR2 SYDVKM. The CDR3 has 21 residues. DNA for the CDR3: TGTGCCAGCAGTTCCCCTTGGGGAGGCCTAGATATCCCTTATAGCAATCAGCCCCAGCATTTT. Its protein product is CASSSPWGGLDIPYSNQPQHF.

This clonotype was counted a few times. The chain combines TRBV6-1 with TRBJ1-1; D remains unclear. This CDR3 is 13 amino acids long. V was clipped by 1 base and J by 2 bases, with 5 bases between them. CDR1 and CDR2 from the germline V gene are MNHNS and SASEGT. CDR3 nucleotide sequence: TGTGCCAGCAGTGAAGGTGGAAACACTGAAGCTTTCTTT. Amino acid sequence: CASSEGGNTEAFF.

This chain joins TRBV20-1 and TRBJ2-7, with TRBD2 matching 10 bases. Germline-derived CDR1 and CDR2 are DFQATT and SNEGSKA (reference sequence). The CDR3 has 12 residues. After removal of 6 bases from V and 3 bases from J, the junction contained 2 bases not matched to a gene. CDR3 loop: CSAERGGYEQYF. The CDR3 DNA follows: TGCAGTGCCGAGCGGGGGGGCTACGAGCAGTACTTC.

The CDR3 here is CSVDQGQSYGYTF. The CDR3 DNA reads TGCAGCGTTGACCAGGGACAGTCCTATGGCTACACCTTC. V and J are TRBV29-1 and TRBJ1-2; 7 bases align to TRBD1. Per germline, CDR1 SQVTM and CDR2 ANQGSEA. V was pared by 3 bases and J by 4 bases, with 5 bases of the junction left unmatched. The CDR3 length is 13 residues.

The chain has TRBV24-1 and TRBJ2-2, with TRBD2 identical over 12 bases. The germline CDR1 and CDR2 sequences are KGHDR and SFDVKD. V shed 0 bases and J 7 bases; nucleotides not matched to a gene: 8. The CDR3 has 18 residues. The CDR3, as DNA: TGTGCCACCAGTGATTTGGGGCTAGCGGGAGGGCGCGGCGGGGAGCTGTTTTTT. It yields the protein CATSDLGLAGGRGGELFF.

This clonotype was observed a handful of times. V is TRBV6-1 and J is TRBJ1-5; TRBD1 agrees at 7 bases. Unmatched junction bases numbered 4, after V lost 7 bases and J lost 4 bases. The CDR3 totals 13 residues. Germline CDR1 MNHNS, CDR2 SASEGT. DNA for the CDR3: TGTGCCAGCAAACAGGGGCCTAATCAGCCCCAGCATTTT. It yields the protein CASKQGPNQPQHF.

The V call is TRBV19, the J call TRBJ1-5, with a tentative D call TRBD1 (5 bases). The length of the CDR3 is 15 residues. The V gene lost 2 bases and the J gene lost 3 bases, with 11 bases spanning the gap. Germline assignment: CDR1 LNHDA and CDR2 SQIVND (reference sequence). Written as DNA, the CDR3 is TGTGCCAGTAGTATATTTGGGGGGTTCAATCAGCCCCAGCATTTT. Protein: CASSIFGGFNQPQHF. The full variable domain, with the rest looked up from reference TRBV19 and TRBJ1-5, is DGGITQSPKYLFRKEGQNVTLSCEQNLNHDAMYWYRQDPGQGLRLIYYSQIVNDFQKGDIAEGYSVSREKKESFPLTVTSAQKNPTAFYLCASSIFGGFNQPQHFGDGTRLSIL.

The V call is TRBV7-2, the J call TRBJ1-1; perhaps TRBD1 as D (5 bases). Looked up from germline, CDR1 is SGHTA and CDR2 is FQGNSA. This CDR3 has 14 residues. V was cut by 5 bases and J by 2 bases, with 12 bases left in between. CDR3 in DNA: TGTGCCAGCAGCGGGTACAGGCTTAACACTGAAGCTTTCTTT. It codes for CASSGYRLNTEAFF.

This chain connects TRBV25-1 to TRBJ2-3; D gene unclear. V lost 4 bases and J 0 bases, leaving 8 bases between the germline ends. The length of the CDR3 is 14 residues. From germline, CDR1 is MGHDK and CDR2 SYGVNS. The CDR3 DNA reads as TGTGCCAGCAGTGGATCAATAAGCACAGATACGCAGTATTTT. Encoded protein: CASSGSISTDTQYF.

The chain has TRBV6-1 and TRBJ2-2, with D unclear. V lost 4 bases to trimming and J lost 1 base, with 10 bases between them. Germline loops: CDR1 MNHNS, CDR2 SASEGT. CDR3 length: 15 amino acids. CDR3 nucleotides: TGTGCCAGCAGTGCCTACTCGGTGAACACCGGGGAGCTGTTTTTT. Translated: CASSAYSVNTGELFF.

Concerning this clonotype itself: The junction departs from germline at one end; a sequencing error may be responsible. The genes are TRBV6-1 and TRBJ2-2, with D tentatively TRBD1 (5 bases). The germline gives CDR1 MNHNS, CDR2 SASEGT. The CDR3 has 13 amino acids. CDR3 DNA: TGTGCCAGCAGTCAAGCAGGGACCGGGGAGCTGTTTTTT. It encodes CASSQAGTGELFF.